This TCR beta chain originates from a study of blood T cell repertoires in COVID-19. Study details: The United States, Italy and Spain were the sources of the acute and convalescent COVID-19 samples. In each case, the material was cDNA or gDNA derived from T cells, B-cell-depleted T cells, or PBMCs.

Per the original data handling: For nucleated cells, counts were estimated from reference gene primer amplification. The repertoire was sequenced with immunoSEQ multiplex PCR; TCRdb's copy has only in-frame clones and lacks some. That table is the source of V, J and clone size, and D and trimming were worked out from the DNA. Among 90,000 to 140,000 clones listed, roughly four fifths were seen once. CDR1 SGHRS and CDR2 YFSETQ come from the germline V gene. V was clipped by 7 bases and J by 8 bases, with 10 bases between them. The CDR3 loop spans 11 amino acids. Sequencing was performed on peripheral blood. This chain uses TRBV5-1 with TRBJ2-1; no reliable D call. The origin of this receptor is a woman aged 80 or over with acute or convalescent COVID-19. The CDR3 sequence is CASYLGDEQFF. The CDR3 bases are TGCGCCAGCTACCTAGGCGATGAGCAGTTCTTC.